This T cell receptor (beta chain) was recorded in a study of Ad26.COV2.S vaccination and SARS-CoV-2 variants. Trimming cost V 0 bases and J 3 bases, with 16 bases left between them. The CDR3 has 17 residues. Germline values: CDR1 MGHRA, CDR2 YSYEKL. TCRdb's copy holds only in-frame clones and misses some; the assay was immunoSEQ multiplex PCR. The table lists about 420,000 clones, 70% to 90% of them singletons. Stated treatment: 15 to 20 received Ad26.COV2.S at low or high dose, single or two shots; about 5 received placebo; per-sample allocation not given. Day 63 following the first vaccine or placebo injection was when the samples were taken.

The receptor was isolated from a person between 18 and 65 years old who received the Ad26.COV2.S COVID-19 vaccine or a placebo. The specimen comprised peripheral blood, sampled in a trial of Ad26.COV2.S vaccine versus placebo. The chain couples TRBV4-1 to TRBJ2-3; TRBD1 might be the D (6 bases). The CDR3 reads CASSQEAVGRGTDTQYF. The CDR3 DNA sequence: TGCGCCAGCAGCCAAGAGGCCGTGGGCAGGGGTACAGATACGCAGTATTTT.